These 25 T cell receptor beta chains came from one sample sequenced in a study of blood T cell repertoires in COVID-19. The repertoire was sequenced with immunoSEQ multiplex PCR; TCRdb's copy has only in-frame clones and lacks some. The profile shows approximately 100,000 clones, over 75% of them singletons. The sequenced sample consisted of peripheral blood. The receptors here all came from a man in his 70s with active or convalescent COVID-19.

Concerning this clone: This CDR3 is also generated by other DNA sequences in the sample. The rearrangement joins TRBV13 to TRBJ2-3; tentative D call: TRBD2 (6 bases). V lost 1 base, J lost 7 bases, and 18 bases lay in between. CDR1 PRHDT and CDR2 FYEKMQ come from the germline V gene (reference sequence). The CDR3 totals 16 residues. In nucleotides, the CDR3 is TGTGCCAGCAGCTTAGATGAAGGGAGGTATTTGAATACGCAGTATTTT. This codes for CASSLDEGRYLNTQYF.

This clone was seen just once. This chain joins TRBV28 and TRBJ2-2; 11 bases are a match to TRBD1. The V gene's germline CDR1 is MDHEN and CDR2 SYDVKM. The CDR3 spans 15 residues. Trimming cost V 6 bases and J 7 bases; bases outside gene matches: 7. The DNA for the CDR3 is TGTGCCAGCAGGGGTGGACAGGGGGCAAGCGGGGAGCTGTTTTTT. This gives the protein CASRGGQGASGELFF.

The V call is TRBV10-3, the J call TRBJ1-1, with D possibly being TRBD1 (5 bases). Trimming shortened V by 4 bases and J by 5 bases, and 8 bases separated the two germline ends. Germline CDR1 reads ENHRY; CDR2 reads SYGVKD. The CDR3 length is 12 residues. CDR3 region: CAISAGETEAFF. CDR3 coding DNA: TGTGCCATCAGTGCGGGGGAAACTGAAGCTTTCTTT.

The chain links TRBV20-1 to TRBJ1-1, with TRBD1 matching 9 bases. CDR3 length equals 17 residues. CDR1 and CDR2 (germline): DFQATT, SNEGSKA (reference sequence). V trimming: 3 bases; J trimming: 0 bases; junction bases outside the gene matches: 11. The CDR3, as DNA: TGCAGTGCTAGTATCGGTACGGGACAGGGCATGAACACTGAAGCTTTCTTT. It specifies CSASIGTGQGMNTEAFF.

This clone appeared a single time. The rearrangement joins TRBV6-5 to TRBJ1-1; D remains unclear. Germline assignment: CDR1 MNHEY and CDR2 SVGAGI. Trimming pared 0 bases from V and 5 bases from J, leaving 10 bases between. The CDR3 is 14 amino acids. CDR3 in DNA: TGTGCCAGCAGTTACTCTAATTTTATGACTGAAGCTTTCTTT. Its translation: CASSYSNFMTEAFF.

The rearrangement links TRBV19 to TRBJ2-5; TRBD1 matches at 8 bases. Germline V gives CDR1 LNHDA, CDR2 SQIVND (reference sequence). The CDR3 has 14 residues. Germline trimming cut 6 bases from V and 5 bases from J; bases unmatched to any gene: 8. CDR3 sequence: CASSRTGTRETQYF. For the CDR3, the DNA is TGTGCCAGTAGCCGGACAGGGACCCGGGAGACCCAGTACTTC.

The V gene is TRBV19, the J gene TRBJ2-7, with D perhaps TRBD1 (6 bases). Germline V gene data show CDR1 as LNHDA and CDR2 as SQIVND (reference sequence). V was clipped by 4 bases and J by 2 bases, with 12 bases between them. The CDR3 consists of 14 residues. This chain's CDR3 is CASSRTVSTYEQYF. The DNA of the CDR3 is TGTGCCAGTAGTAGGACAGTTTCCACCTACGAGCAGTACTTC.

V usage is TRBV5-1 and J usage is TRBJ1-6, with D unclear. V lost 4 bases to trimming and J lost 10 bases, with 15 bases between them. The CDR3 runs to 14 residues. CDR1 is SGHRS, CDR2 YFSETQ, per germline. The CDR3 DNA sequence: TGCGCCAGCAGCCTGAACGATGTGGGCTCACCCCTCCACTTT. This translates into CASSLNDVGSPLHF. Drawing the rest from reference TRBV5-1 and TRBJ1-6, the complete variable domain is KAGVTQTPRYLIKTRGQQVTLSCSPISGHRSVSWYQQTPGQGLQFLFEYFSETQRNKGNFPGRFSGRQFSNSRSEMNVSTLELGDSALYLCASSLNDVGSPLHFGNGTRLTVT.

This rearrangement joins TRBV10-1 to TRBJ1-6; D gene ambiguous. V lost 6 bases to trimming and J lost 10 bases, with 16 bases between them. CDR1 and CDR2 (germline): WNHNN, SYGVQD (reference sequence). CDR3 length: 14 amino acids. CDR3: CASSSTATGSPLHF. As DNA, the CDR3 is TGCGCCAGCAGCTCTACAGCCACCGGATCACCCCTCCACTTT.

Only one count was recorded for this clone. The chain employs TRBV30 and TRBJ2-5, with 8 bases aligning to TRBD2. CDR1 is GTSNPN and CDR2 is SVGIG in the germline V gene (reference sequence). The CDR3 runs 14 residues. Unmatched junction bases numbered 6, after V lost 4 bases and J lost 2 bases. The CDR3 region has the DNA TGTGCCTGGACCCTCCGGGGGGGGCAAGAGACCCAGTACTTC. The encoded protein is CAWTLRGGQETQYF.

About this clone: This sample also contains other DNA sequences that code for the same CDR3. This chain joins TRBV5-1 and TRBJ2-2; 8 bases align to TRBD1. The CDR3 extends over 15 amino acids. Germline V lookup: CDR1 SGHRS, CDR2 YFSETQ. V shed 7 bases and J 1 base; nucleotides not matched to a gene: 6. Written as DNA, the CDR3 is TGCGCCAGCGGCACAGGGACAGGGAACACCGGGGAGCTGTTTTTT. It translates to CASGTGTGNTGELFF.

This clone has only one observation. V and J are TRBV7-2 and TRBJ1-6; TRBD1 is a possible D gene (5 bases). V lost 0 bases to trimming and J lost 8 bases, with 17 bases between them. Germline CDR1 reads SGHTA; CDR2 reads FQGNSA. The CDR3 sequence is 17 residues long. In nucleotides, the CDR3 is TGTGCCAGCAGCTTAGCCCCCTGGGGGGGAGCGTATTCACCCCTCCACTTT. Amino acid sequence: CASSLAPWGGAYSPLHF.

The V and J genes are TRBV19 and TRBJ2-1, with 8 nucleotides matching TRBD2. V lost 3 bases and J lost 3; bases outside the gene matches: 13. Germline CDR1 is LNHDA and CDR2 is SQIVND (reference sequence). The CDR3 consists of 18 residues. This chain's CDR3 is CASSIGDTSGSYYNEQFF. CDR3 in DNA: TGTGCCAGTAGTATTGGGGATACAAGCGGGAGTTACTACAATGAGCAGTTCTTC.

The rearrangement uses TRBV2 and TRBJ1-5; no reliable D call. Germline-derived CDR1 and CDR2 are SNHLY and FYNNEI. V lost 6 bases and J lost 3, with 12 bases in between. The CDR3 is 14 residues long. The CDR3, as DNA: TGTGCCAGCAGCGCGTCCATCGCCAATCAGCCCCAGCATTTT. It is translated as CASSASIANQPQHF.

J is TRBJ2-1 and V is TRBV19, with 8 bases identical to TRBD2. The V and J ends lost 3 bases and 6 bases, in that order; junction bases with no gene match: 4. This CDR3 has 14 residues. Germline V gene sequence: CDR1 LNHDA, CDR2 SQIVND (reference sequence). CDR3 in amino acids: CASSIGGGVNEQFF. For the CDR3, the DNA is TGTGCCAGTAGTATCGGGGGGGGCGTCAATGAGCAGTTCTTC.

The chain links TRBV27 to TRBJ2-3; 13 bases match TRBD2. The CDR3 has 19 amino acids. The trim removed 5 bases at V and 1 base at J, leaving 12 bases unmatched. The germline V gene encodes CDR1 MNHEY and CDR2 SMNVEV (reference sequence). The CDR3 DNA reads TGTGCCAGCAGTCTTCGTGGACTAGCGGGAGCGGAAGGCACAGATACGCAGTATTTT. This encodes CASSLRGLAGAEGTDTQYF.

The chain joins TRBV9 to TRBJ2-1, with a possible D match to TRBD2 (5 bases). The length of the CDR3 is 13 residues. Trimming took 4 bases from V and 3 from J, leaving 8 bases between them. CDR1 and CDR2 (germline): SGDLS, YYNGEE. In DNA, the CDR3 is TGTGCCAGCAGCCCTCGGGACTACAATGAGCAGTTCTTC. Translating it yields CASSPRDYNEQFF.

V and J are TRBV9 and TRBJ2-2, with 10 positions matching TRBD1. The CDR3 spans 16 residues. The germline CDR1 and CDR2 sequences are SGDLS and YYNGEE. V shed 4 bases and J 0 bases; nucleotides not matched to a gene: 3. The CDR3 nucleotides are TGTGCCAGCAGCCGCGGGACAGGGGCGAACACCGGGGAGCTGTTTTTT. Translating gives CASSRGTGANTGELFF.

This chain connects TRBV5-6 to TRBJ1-2, with D unresolved. Per the germline V gene, CDR1 is SGHDT and CDR2 is YYEEEE. Trimming pared 0 bases from V and 7 bases from J, leaving 16 bases between. CDR3 length equals 15 residues. CDR3 in amino acids: CASSLAGGQTFGYTF. For the CDR3, the DNA is TGTGCCAGCAGCTTGGCGGGAGGGCAGACCTTTGGCTACACCTTC.

The V gene is TRBV25-1, the J gene TRBJ2-3, with 9 bases lining up with TRBD2. The CDR3 has 16 residues. V was clipped by 6 bases and J by 3 bases; unmatched bases: 10. CDR1 and CDR2 (germline): MGHDK, SYGVNS. The CDR3 nucleotides read TGTGCCAGCAGCCCCATAGCGGGGGTAGGAACAGATACGCAGTATTTT. Protein sequence: CASSPIAGVGTDTQYF.

The V gene is TRBV6-1, the J gene TRBJ1-1, with 7 bases matching TRBD1. Unmatched junction bases numbered 6, after V lost 8 bases and J lost 0 bases. The CDR3 is made up of 14 amino acids. Per germline, CDR1 MNHNS and CDR2 SASEGT. The CDR3 coding sequence is TGTGCCAGCTTCCAGACAGGGATGAACACTGAAGCTTTCTTT. As protein: CASFQTGMNTEAFF.

This rearrangement joins TRBV2 to TRBJ1-5, with 8 positions matching TRBD1. Germline V gives CDR1 SNHLY, CDR2 FYNNEI. The V segment lost 5 bases and the J segment 4 bases; nucleotides outside the gene matches: 4. CDR3 length: 14 residues. Written as DNA, the CDR3 is TGTGCCAGCAGTCGGACAGGGAAGAATCAGCCCCAGCATTTT. This gives the protein CASSRTGKNQPQHF.

The chain links TRBV7-6 to TRBJ2-5, with 9 bases aligning to TRBD2. Trimming cost V 0 bases and J 1 base; bases outside gene matches: 3. The CDR3 has 16 amino acids. From germline, CDR1 is SGHVS and CDR2 FNYEAQ. DNA of the CDR3: TGTGCCAGCAGCTTAGCCCAGCGGGAGGTCCAAGAGACCCAGTACTTC. As protein: CASSLAQREVQETQYF.

J is TRBJ1-1 and V is TRBV3-1 (or the pseudogene TRBV3-2), with TRBD1 matching over 10 bases. In germline, CDR1 is LGHDT, CDR2 YNNKEL (reference sequence). There are 14 residues in the CDR3. The V and J ends lost 5 bases and 6 bases, in that order; junction bases with no gene match: 6. This chain's CDR3 is CASSSRDRGAEAFF. The CDR3 region has the DNA TGTGCCAGCAGCTCCCGGGACAGGGGCGCTGAAGCTTTCTTT.

The chain employs TRBV7-3 and TRBJ2-5, with D possibly being TRBD2 (5 bases). V shed 2 bases and J shed 5 bases, with 9 bases lying between them. CDR1 and CDR2 (germline): SGHTA, FQGTGA. The CDR3 sequence is 13 residues long. CDR3 sequence (DNA): TGTGCCAGCAGCTTACGGGGTAGGGAGACCCAGTACTTC. This sequence encodes CASSLRGRETQYF.